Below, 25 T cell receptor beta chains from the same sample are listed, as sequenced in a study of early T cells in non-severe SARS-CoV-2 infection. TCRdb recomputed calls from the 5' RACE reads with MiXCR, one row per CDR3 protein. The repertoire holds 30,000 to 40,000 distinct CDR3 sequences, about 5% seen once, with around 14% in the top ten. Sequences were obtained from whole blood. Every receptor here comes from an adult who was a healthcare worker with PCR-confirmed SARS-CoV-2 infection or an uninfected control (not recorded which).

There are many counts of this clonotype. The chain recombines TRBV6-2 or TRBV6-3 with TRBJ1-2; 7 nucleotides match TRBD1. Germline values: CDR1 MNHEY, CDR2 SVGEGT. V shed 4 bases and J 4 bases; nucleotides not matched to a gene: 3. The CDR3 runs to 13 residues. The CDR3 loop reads CASSLDRTYGYTF. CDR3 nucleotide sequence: TGTGCCAGCAGTTTGGACAGGACCTATGGCTACACCTTC.

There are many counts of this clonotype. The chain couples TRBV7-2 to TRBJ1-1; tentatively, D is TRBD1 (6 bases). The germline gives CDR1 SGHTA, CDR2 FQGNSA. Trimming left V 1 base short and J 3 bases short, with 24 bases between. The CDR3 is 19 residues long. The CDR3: CASSLEGGTGRGRDTEAFF. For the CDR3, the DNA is TGTGCCAGCAGCTTAGAGGGAGGAACGGGCAGGGGACGGGACACTGAAGCTTTCTTT.

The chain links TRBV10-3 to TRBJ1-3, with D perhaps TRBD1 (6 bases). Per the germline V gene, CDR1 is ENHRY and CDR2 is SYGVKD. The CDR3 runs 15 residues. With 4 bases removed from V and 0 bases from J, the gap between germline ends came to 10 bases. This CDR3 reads CAISVQDSSGNTIYF. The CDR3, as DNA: TGTGCCATCAGTGTTCAGGACAGCTCTGGAAACACCATATATTTT.

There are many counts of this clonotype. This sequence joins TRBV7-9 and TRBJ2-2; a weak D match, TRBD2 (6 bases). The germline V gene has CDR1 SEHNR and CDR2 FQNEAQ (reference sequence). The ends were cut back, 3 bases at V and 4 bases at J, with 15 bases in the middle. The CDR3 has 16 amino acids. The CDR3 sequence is CASSLTGRGGTGELFF. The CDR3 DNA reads TGTGCCAGCAGCTTGACCGGGCGGGGAGGCACCGGGGAGCTGTTTTTT. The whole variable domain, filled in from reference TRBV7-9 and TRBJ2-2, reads DTGVSQNPRHKITKRGQNVTFRCDPISEHNRLYWYRQTLGQGPEFLTYFQNEAQLEKSRLLSDRFSAERPKGSFSTLEIQRTEQGDSAMYLCASSLTGRGGTGELFFGEGSRLTVL.

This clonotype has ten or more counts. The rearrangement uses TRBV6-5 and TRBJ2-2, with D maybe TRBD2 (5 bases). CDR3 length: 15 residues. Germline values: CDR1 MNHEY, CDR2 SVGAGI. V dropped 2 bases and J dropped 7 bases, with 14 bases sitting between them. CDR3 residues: CASSYDTSWGGELFF. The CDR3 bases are TGTGCCAGCAGTTACGATACTAGTTGGGGCGGGGAGCTGTTTTTT.

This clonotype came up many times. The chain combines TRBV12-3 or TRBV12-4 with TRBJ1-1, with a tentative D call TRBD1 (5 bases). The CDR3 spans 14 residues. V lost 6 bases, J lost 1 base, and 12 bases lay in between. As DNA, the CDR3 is TGTGCCAGCAGACGGACGACAGAGAACACTGAAGCTTTCTTT. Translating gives CASRRTTENTEAFF.

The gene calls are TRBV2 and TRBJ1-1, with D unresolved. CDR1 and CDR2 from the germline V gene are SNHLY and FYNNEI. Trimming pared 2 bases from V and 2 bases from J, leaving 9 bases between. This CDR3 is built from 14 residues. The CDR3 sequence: CASSEPGTNTEAFF. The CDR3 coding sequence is TGTGCCAGCAGTGAACCAGGAACAAACACTGAAGCTTTCTTT.

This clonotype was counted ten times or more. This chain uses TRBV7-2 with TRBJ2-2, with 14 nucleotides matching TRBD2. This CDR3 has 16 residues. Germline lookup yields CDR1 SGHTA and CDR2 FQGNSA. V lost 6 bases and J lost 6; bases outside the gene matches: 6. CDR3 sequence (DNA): TGTGCCAGCAGTCCTCCGACTAGCGGGGGGGCCGGGGAGCTGTTTTTT. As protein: CASSPPTSGGAGELFF.

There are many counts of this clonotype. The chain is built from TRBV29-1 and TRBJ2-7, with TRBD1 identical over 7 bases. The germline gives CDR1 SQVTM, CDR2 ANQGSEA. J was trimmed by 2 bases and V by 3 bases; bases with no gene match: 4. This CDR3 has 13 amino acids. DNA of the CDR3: TGCAGCGTTGAGGGCCAGGGGGCCTACGAGCAGTACTTC. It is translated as CSVEGQGAYEQYF.

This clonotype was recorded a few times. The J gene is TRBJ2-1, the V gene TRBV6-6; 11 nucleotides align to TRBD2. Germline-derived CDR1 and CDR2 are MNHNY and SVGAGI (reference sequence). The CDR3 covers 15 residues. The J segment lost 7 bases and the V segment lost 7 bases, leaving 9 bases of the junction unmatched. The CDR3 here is CASTTLAGGVNEQFF. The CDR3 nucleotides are TGTGCCAGCACCACATTAGCGGGGGGGGTTAATGAGCAGTTCTTC.

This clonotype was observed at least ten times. CDR3 loop: CASSSETPPSNQPQHF. CDR3 in DNA: TGTGCCAGCAGTTCCGAGACTCCTCCTAGCAATCAGCCCCAGCATTTT. J is TRBJ1-5 and V is TRBV6-6; D is undetermined. This CDR3 has 16 amino acids. Trimming pared 4 bases from V and 0 bases from J, leaving 13 bases between. Germline CDR1 reads MNHNY; CDR2 reads SVGAGI (reference sequence).

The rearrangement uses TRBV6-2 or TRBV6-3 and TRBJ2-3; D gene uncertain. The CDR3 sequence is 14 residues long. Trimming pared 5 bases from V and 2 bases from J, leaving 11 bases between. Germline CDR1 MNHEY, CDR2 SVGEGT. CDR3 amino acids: CASSHGGATDTQYF. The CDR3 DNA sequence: TGTGCCAGCAGTCACGGCGGCGCCACAGATACGCAGTATTTT.

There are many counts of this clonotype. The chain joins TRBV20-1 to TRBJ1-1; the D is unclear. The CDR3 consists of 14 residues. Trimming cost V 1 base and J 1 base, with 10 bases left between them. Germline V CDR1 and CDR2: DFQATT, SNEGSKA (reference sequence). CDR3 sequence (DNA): TGCAGTGCTAGAGTAGCCGCTGGGAACACTGAAGCTTTCTTT. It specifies CSARVAAGNTEAFF.

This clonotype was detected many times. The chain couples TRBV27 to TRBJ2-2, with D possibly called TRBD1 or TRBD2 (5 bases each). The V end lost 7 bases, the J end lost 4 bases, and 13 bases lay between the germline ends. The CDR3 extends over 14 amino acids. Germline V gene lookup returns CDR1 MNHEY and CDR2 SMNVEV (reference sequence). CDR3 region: CASIPNGATGELFF. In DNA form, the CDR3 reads TGTGCCAGCATACCCAACGGGGCCACCGGGGAGCTGTTTTTT.

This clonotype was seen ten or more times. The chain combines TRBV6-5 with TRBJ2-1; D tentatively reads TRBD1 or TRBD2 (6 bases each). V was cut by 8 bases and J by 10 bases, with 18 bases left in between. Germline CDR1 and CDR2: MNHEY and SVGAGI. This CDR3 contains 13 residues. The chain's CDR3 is CASWLIQGGEQFF. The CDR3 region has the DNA TGTGCCAGCTGGCTTATACAGGGAGGCGAGCAGTTCTTC.

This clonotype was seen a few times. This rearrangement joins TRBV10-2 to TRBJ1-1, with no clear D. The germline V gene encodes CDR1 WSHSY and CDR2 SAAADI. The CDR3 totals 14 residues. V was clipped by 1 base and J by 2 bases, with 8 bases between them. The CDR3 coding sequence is TGCGCCAGCAGTGAGTTGGCCGGTAACACTGAAGCTTTCTTT. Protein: CASSELAGNTEAFF.

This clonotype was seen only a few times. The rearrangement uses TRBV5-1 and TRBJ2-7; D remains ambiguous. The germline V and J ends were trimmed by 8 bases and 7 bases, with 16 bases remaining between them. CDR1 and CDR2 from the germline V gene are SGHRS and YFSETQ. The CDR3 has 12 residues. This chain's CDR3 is CASRDNYEEQYF. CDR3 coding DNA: TGCGCCAGTAGAGACAACTACGAGGAGCAGTACTTC. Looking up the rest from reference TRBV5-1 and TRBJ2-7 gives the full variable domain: KAGVTQTPRYLIKTRGQQVTLSCSPISGHRSVSWYQQTPGQGLQFLFEYFSETQRNKGNFPGRFSGRQFSNSRSEMNVSTLELGDSALYLCASRDNYEEQYFGPGTRLTVT.

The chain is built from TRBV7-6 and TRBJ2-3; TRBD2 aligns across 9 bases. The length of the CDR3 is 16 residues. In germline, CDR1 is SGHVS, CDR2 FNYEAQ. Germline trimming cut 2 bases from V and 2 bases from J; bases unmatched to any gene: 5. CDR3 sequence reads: CASSLLAGGTTDTQYF. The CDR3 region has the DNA TGTGCCAGCAGCTTACTTGCGGGGGGGACCACAGATACGCAGTATTTT.

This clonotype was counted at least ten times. The CDR3 sequence: CATSSSAAKPQHF. CDR3 DNA sequence: TGTGCCACCAGCAGCTCAGCGGCAAAGCCCCAGCATTTT. This chain uses TRBV15 with TRBJ1-5, with D unresolved. Germline lookup yields CDR1 LNHNV and CDR2 YYDKDF (reference sequence). The CDR3 sequence is 13 residues long. V shed 3 bases and J shed 8 bases, with 11 bases lying between them.

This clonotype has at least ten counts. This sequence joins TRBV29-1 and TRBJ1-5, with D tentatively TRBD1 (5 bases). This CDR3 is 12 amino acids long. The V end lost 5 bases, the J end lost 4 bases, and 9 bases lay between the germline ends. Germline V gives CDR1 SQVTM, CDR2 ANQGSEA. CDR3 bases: TGCAGCGTTTCCGACAGTAATCAGCCCCAGCATTTT. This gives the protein CSVSDSNQPQHF.

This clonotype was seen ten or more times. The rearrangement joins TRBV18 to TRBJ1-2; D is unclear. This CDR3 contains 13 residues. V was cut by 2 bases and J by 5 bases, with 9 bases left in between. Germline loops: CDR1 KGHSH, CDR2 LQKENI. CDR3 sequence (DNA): TGTGCCAGCTCACCAGGGTTTGGTTATGGCTACACCTTC. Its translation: CASSPGFGYGYTF. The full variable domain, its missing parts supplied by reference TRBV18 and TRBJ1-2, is NAGVMQNPRHLVRRRGQEARLRCSPMKGHSHVYWYRQLPEEGLKFMVYLQKENIIDESGMPKERFSAEFPKEGPSILRIQQVVRGDSAAYFCASSPGFGYGYTFGSGTRLTVV.

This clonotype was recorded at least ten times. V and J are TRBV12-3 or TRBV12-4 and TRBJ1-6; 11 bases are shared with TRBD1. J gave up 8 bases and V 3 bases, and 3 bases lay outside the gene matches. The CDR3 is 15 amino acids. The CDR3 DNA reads TGTGCCAGCAGTTTGGACAGGGGGCGAGATTCACCCCTCCACTTT. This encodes CASSLDRGRDSPLHF.

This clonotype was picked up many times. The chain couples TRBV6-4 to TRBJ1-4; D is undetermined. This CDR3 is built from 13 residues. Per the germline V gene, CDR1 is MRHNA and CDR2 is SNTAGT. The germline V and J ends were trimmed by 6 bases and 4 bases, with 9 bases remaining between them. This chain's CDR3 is CASSRDLNEKLFF. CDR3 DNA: TGTGCCAGCAGCCGGGATCTTAATGAAAAACTGTTTTTT.

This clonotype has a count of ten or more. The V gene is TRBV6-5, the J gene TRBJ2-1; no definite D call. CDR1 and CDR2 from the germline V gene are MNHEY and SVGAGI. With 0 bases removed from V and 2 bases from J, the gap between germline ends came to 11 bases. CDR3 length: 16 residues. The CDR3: CASSYSTRIPYNEQFF. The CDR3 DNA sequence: TGTGCCAGCAGTTACTCGACACGGATCCCCTACAATGAGCAGTTCTTC.

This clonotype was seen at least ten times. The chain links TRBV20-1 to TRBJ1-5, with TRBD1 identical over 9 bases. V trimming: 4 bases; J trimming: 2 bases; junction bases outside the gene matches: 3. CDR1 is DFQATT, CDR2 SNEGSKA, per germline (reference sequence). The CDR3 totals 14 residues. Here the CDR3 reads CSAKQGAGNQPQHF. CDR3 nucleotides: TGCAGTGCTAAACAGGGGGCTGGCAATCAGCCCCAGCATTTT.